This T cell receptor beta chain was observed in a study of T cells after yellow fever vaccination. TCRdb analysed the 5' RACE reads with MiXCR anew, one entry per CDR3 protein. Counted here are hundreds of thousands of distinct CDR3 sequences, under 15% occurring once; the ten biggest clones make up roughly 3%. The CDR3 consists of 12 residues. The sequence was obtained from a man aged 18 to 35 who received the YFV17D yellow fever vaccine. This sequence joins TRBV21-1 and TRBJ2-5. TRBV21-1 is tagged as a pseudogene. The sequencing here drew on CD4+ T cells sorted from PBMCs, taken 15 days after the yellow fever booster vaccination. The CDR3 loop is CASRSPQETQYF. CDR3 nucleotides: TGTGCCAGCAGATCACCGCAAGAGACCCAGTACTTC.